This TCR beta chain was obtained from a study of T cell repertoires in cytomegalovirus infection. At the level of the study: Both a matching HLA type and CMV infection were indicated by public TCR beta signatures.

Germline-derived CDR1 and CDR2 are SGHTA and FQGNSA. The CDR3 covers 15 residues. V was pared by 5 bases and J by 7 bases, with 9 bases of the junction left unmatched. The study's findings and limits: The cumulative frequency of public TCR beta families distinguished individuals who carried CMV together with the relevant HLA. In two of eight donors, the top clonotype was HLA-C-restricted CMV-specific.

This clonotype turned up a few times. Its cognate antigen is unknown. MiXCR, applied by TCRdb to the reads, yields one record per CDR3 protein. The data hold 100,000 to 150,000 distinct CDR3 sequences, with 32% observed a single time. The V call is TRBV7-2, the J call TRBJ2-5; 11 bases are a match to TRBD1. The TCR sequence derives from a human donor in good health (CMV status not recorded). Some clones in this sample may be carry-over from other donors' samples. This material consisted of CD8+ T cells from cultured PBMCs, taken from culture after CMV antigen stimulation. The CDR3 protein is CASSPGQGVSWTQYF. In nucleotides, the CDR3 is TGTGCCAGCAGCCCGGGACAGGGGGTCTCCTGGACCCAGTACTTC.